This TCR beta chain was identified during a study of blood T cell repertoires in COVID-19. Sequenced by immunoSEQ multiplex PCR; TCRdb stores in-frame clones only, minus some. The sample consists of some 490,000 clones, more than 85% of them appearing once. In germline, CDR1 is SGHAT, CDR2 FQNNGV. Trimming pared 5 bases from V and 7 bases from J, leaving 9 bases between. This CDR3 spans 12 amino acids. This TCR came from a woman in her fifties or sixties who had recovered from COVID-19. The V and J genes are TRBV11-2 and TRBJ2-1; D perhaps matches TRBD2 (6 bases). Material for sequencing was PBMCs or T cells enriched from blood (not recorded which). The CDR3 reads CASSRLGNEQFF. CDR3 DNA sequence: TGTGCCAGCAGCAGACTAGGAAATGAGCAGTTCTTC.